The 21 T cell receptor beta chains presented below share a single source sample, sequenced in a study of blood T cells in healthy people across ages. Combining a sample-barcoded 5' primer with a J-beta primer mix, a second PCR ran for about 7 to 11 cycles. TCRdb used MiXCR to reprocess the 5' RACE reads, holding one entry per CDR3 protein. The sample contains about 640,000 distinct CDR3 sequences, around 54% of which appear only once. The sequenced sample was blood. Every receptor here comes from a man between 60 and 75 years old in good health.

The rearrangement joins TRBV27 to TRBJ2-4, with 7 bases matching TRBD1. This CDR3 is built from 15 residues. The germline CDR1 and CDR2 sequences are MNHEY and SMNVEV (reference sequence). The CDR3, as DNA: TGTCCCGGGACAGCATTGACTTTAGCCAAAAACATTCAGTACTTC. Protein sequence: CPGTALTLAKNIQYF.

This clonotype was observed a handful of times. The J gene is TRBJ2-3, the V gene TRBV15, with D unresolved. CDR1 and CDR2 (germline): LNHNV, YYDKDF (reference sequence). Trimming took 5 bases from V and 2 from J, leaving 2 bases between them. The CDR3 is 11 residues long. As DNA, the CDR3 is TGTGCCACCAGCGACACAGATACGCAGTATTTT. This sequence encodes CATSDTDTQYF.

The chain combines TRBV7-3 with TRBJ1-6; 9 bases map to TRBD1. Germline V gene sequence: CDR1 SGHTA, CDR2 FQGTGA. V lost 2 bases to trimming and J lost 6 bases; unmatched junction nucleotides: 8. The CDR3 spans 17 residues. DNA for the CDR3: TGTGCCAGCAGCTTATACGGGACAGGGACGATTAATTCACCCCTCCACTTT. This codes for CASSLYGTGTINSPLHF.

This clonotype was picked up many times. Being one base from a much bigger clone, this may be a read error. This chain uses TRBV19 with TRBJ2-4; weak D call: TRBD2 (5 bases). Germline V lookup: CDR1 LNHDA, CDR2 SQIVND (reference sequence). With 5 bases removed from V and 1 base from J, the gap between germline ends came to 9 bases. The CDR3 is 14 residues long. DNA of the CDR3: TGTGCCAGTAGTGGAGGCTGGGCCAAAAACATTCAGTACTTC. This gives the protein CASSGGWAKNIQYF. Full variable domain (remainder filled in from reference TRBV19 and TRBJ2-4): DGGITQSPKYLFRKEGQNVTLSCEQNLNHDAMYWYRQDPGQGLRLIYYSQIVNDFQKGDIAEGYSVSREKKESFPLTVTSAQKNPTAFYLCASSGGWAKNIQYFGAGTRLSVL.

CDR3 DNA: TGCGCCAGCAGCCCCCAATCCACCGGGACAGACAATGAGCAGTTCTTC. Translated, it gives CASSPQSTGTDNEQFF. The chain combines TRBV5-1 with TRBJ2-1; 7 positions agree with TRBD1. In germline, CDR1 is SGHRS, CDR2 YFSETQ. V dropped 4 bases and J dropped 5; count of bases not matched to a gene: 12. The CDR3 has 16 amino acids.

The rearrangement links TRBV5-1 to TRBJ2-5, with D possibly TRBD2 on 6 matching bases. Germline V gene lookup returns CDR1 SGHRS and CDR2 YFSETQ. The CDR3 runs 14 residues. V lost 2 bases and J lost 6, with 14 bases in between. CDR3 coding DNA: TGCGCCAGCAGCTTAGGCCAGGAGGGGAAGACCCAGTACTTC. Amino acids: CASSLGQEGKTQYF.

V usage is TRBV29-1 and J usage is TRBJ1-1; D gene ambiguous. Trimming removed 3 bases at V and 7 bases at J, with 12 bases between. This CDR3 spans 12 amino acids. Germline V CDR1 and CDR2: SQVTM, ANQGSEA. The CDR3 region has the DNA TGCAGCGTTGACCCCGGGCGGGGTGAAGCTTTCTTT. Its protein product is CSVDPGRGEAFF.

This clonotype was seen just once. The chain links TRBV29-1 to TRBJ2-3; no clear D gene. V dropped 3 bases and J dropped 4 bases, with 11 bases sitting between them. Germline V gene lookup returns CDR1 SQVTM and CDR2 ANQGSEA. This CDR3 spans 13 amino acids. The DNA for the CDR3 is TGCAGCGTTGACTCTAGTTATTCAGATACGCAGTATTTT. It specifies CSVDSSYSDTQYF.

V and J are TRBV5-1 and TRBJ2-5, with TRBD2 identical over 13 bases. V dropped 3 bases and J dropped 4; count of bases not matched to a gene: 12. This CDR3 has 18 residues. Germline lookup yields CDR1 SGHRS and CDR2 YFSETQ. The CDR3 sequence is CASSWERTSGGFRETQYF. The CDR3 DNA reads TGCGCCAGCAGCTGGGAACGGACTAGCGGGGGATTTAGAGAGACCCAGTACTTC.

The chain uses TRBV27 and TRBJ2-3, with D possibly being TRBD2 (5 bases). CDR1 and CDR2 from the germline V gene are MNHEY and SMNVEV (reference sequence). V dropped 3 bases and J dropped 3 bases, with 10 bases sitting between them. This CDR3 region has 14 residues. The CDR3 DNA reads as TGTGCCAGCAGTTTTAAACTAGTAACAGATACGCAGTATTTT. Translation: CASSFKLVTDTQYF.

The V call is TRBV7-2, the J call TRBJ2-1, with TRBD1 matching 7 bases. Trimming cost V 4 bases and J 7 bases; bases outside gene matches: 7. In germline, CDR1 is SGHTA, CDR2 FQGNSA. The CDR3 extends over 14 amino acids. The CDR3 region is CASSSRHRGNEQFF. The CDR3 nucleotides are TGTGCCAGCAGCTCAAGACACAGGGGAAATGAGCAGTTCTTC.

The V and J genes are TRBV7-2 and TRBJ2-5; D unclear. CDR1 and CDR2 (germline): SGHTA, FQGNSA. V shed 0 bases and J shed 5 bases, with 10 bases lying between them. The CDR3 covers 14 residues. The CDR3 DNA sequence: TGTGCCAGCAGCTTAGCGGGCAGGTGGGAGACCCAGTACTTC. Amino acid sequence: CASSLAGRWETQYF.

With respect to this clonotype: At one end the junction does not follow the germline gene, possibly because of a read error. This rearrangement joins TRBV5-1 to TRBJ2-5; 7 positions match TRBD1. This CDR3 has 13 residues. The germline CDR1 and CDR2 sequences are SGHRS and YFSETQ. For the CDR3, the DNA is TGCGCCAGCAGCTTGGAGAAGACAGGGACCGAGTTCTTC. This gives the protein CASSLEKTGTEFF.

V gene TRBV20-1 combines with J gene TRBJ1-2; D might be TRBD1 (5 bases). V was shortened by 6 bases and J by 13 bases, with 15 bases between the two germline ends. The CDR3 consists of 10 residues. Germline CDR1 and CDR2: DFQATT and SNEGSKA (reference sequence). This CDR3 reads CSARESGLTF. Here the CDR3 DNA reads TGCAGTGCCAGGGAAAGTGGACTCACCTTC.

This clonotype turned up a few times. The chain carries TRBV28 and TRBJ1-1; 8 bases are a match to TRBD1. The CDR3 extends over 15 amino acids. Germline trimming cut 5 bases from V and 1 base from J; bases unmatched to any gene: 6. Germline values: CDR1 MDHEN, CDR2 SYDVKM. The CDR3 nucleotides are TGTGCCAGCAGTCGGCAGGGGGCAGGGAACACTGAAGCTTTCTTT. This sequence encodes CASSRQGAGNTEAFF.

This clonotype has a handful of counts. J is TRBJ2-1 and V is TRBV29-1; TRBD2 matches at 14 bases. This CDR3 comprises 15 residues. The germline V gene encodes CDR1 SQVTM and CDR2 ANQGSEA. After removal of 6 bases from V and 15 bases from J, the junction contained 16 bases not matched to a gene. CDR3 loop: CSVHRTGTSGGRAFF. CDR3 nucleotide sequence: TGCAGCGTCCACCGCACCGGGACTAGCGGGGGTCGGGCGTTCTTC.

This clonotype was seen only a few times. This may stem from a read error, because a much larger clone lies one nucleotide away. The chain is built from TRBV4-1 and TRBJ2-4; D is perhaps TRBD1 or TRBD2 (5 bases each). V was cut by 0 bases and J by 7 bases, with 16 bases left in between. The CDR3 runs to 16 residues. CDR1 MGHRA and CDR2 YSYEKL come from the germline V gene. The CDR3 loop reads CASSQDGGSPPNIQYF. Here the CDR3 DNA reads TGCGCCAGCAGCCAAGATGGGGGATCTCCCCCCAACATTCAGTACTTC.

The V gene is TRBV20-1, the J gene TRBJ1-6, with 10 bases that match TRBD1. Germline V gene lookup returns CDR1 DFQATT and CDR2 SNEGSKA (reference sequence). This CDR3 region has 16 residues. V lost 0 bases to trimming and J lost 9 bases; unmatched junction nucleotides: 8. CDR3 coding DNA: TGCAGTGCTAGAGATGGGTTGACAGGGGGCAGTTCACCCCTCCACTTT. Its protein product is CSARDGLTGGSSPLHF.

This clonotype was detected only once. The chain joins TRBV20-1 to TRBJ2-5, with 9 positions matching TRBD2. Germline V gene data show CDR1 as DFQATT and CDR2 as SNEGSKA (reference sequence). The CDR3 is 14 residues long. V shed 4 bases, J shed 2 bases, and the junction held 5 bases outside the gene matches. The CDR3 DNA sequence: TGCAGTGCTACCTTGGCGGGGGGGCAAGAGACCCAGTACTTC. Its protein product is CSATLAGGQETQYF.

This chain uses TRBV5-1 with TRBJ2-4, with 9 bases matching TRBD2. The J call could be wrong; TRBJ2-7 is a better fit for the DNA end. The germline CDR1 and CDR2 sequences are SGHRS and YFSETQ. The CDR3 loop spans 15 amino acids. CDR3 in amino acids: CASSLEAGGPHEQYF. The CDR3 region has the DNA TGCGCCAGCAGCTTGGAGGCGGGAGGGCCACACGAGCAGTACTTC.

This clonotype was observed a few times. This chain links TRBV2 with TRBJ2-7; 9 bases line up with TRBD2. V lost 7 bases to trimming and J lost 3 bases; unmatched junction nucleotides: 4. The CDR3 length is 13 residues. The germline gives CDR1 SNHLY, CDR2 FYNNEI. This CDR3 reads CASNPAGGYEQYF. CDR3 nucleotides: TGTGCCAGCAACCCAGCGGGGGGCTACGAGCAGTACTTC.